One T cell receptor (beta chain) is described in this entry. Measured with immunoSEQ multiplex PCR; TCRdb has only the in-frame clones, and not every one. The sample has 400,000 to 450,000 clones, around 89% seen once; the top ten hold 1% to 1.3%. All recovered Cohort 3 donors got two negative PCRs, got clearance, or saw symptom resolution. These data come from a study of blood T cell repertoires in COVID-19. Study-level information: Sources were T cells, B-cell-depleted T cells, or PBMCs; the material itself was cDNA or gDNA.

The junction had 4 bases not matched to a gene; V was cut back by 7 bases and J by 4 bases. The germline CDR1 and CDR2 sequences are LNHDA and SQIVND (reference sequence). This CDR3 region has 13 residues. This receptor was obtained from a man younger than 40 who had recovered from COVID-19. The sample was PBMCs or T cells enriched from blood (not recorded which). This sequence joins TRBV19 and TRBJ1-5, with 7 bases aligning to TRBD1. The CDR3 coding sequence is TGTGCCAGTAAGACGGGACAGAATCAGCCCCAGCATTTT. This translates into CASKTGQNQPQHF.